The T cell receptor (beta chain) described here comes from a study of blood T cell repertoires in COVID-19. Study background: Donors in the United States, Italy and Spain gave samples during acute or convalescent COVID-19. Sample material is recorded as cDNA or gDNA derived from T cells, B-cell-depleted T cells, or PBMCs.

CDR3 length equals 14 residues. Trimming removed 0 bases from V and 0 bases from J, with 5 bases in between. CDR1 is LNHNV, CDR2 YYDKDF, per germline (reference sequence). Original processing notes: The authors estimated nucleated cell counts from reference gene primer amplification. Sequenced by immunoSEQ multiplex PCR; TCRdb stores in-frame clones only, minus some. V and J calls and clone size are those listed in that table; D and trimming were worked out from the DNA. Of under 85,000 clones in the sample, more than 80% were seen once. Enrollment of patients from Seattle took place during active infection, with longitudinal follow-up.

Sequencing was carried out using peripheral blood. The chain carries TRBV15 and TRBJ1-2; D call uncertain. The receptor was isolated from a man aged 45-65 years with COVID-19, enrolled during active disease. CDR3 sequence: CATSRDKTNYGYTF. The CDR3 DNA is TGTGCCACCAGCAGAGATAAAACTAACTATGGCTACACCTTC.